The rows below give T cell receptor beta chains drawn from one sample of a study of T cells in Graves' hyperthyroidism and ophthalmopathy. From the multiplex PCR reads, TCRdb called clonotypes with MiXCR, one entry per CDR3 protein. The data show about 500,000 distinct CDR3 sequences, roughly 16% seen once. Input material: blood. All receptors derive from a woman aged 25 to 39 with Graves' ophthalmopathy. CDR3s include the opening cysteine and the closing phenylalanine or tryptophan. D genes are given only for firm matches. Clone size, where shown, is once, few, many, or a class for clones that have expanded.

j_call d_call v_call clone_size cdr3_nt cdr3_aa
TRBJ1-5 - TRBV19 - TGTGCCAGTACCACAGCACACAGGACCCGACAACCCCAGCATTTT CASTTAHRTRQPQHF
TRBJ2-1 - TRBV4-1 few TGCGCCAGCAGCCAAGGGACGGTGCGGTACAATGAGCAGTTCTTC CASSQGTVRYNEQFF
TRBJ2-7 - TRBV3-1 many TGTGCCAGCAGCCAAGGTCGGTTGCTAACGGAAAGCTCCTACGAGCAGTACTTC CASSQGRLLTESSYEQYF
TRBJ2-7 - TRBV7-9 few TGTGCCAGCAGCACCTCCGAGGGAGTCGAGCAGTACTTC CASSTSEGVEQYF
TRBJ1-6 - TRBV20-1 - TGCAGTGCTGGGGGAGGGTCTGGTAATTCACCCCTCCACTTT CSAGGGSGNSPLHF
TRBJ1-4 - TRBV19 few TGTGCCAGTAGTAATGGCGACGATGAAAAACTGTTTTTT CASSNGDDEKLFF
TRBJ2-7 - TRBV7-2 many TGTGCCAGCAGCCCCTTGGACGAGCAGTACTTC CASSPLDEQYF
TRBJ2-3 - TRBV12-3/TRBV12-4 many TGTGCCAGCAGCGTGGCCAGGGGACCAGATACGCAGTATTTT CASSVARGPDTQYF
TRBJ2-3 TRBD2 TRBV29-1 - TGCAGCGTTGGGGAACTAGCGGGAGGACTGGGTACGCAGTATTTT CSVGELAGGLGTQYF
TRBJ2-5 TRBD2 TRBV6-1 many TGTGCCAGCAGTGCGACTAGCCTTGGCGAGACCCAGTACTTC CASSATSLGETQYF
TRBJ1-2 - TRBV20-1 many TGCAGTGCAGCGGGGGAAGGGGCGGGTGGCTACACCTTC CSAAGEGAGGYTF
TRBJ2-5 - TRBV20-1 many TGCAGTGCTAGAGATCAGGGTTTGCTGTGGGAGACCCAGTACTTC CSARDQGLLWETQYF
TRBJ1-5 - TRBV6-5 few TGTGCCAGCAGTTACTCGGAGGGGCAGCCCCAGCATTTT CASSYSEGQPQHF
TRBJ1-1 - TRBV7-9 few TGTGCCAGCAGCTTAGTTGGCGGTGGCACTGAAGCTTTCTTT CASSLVGGGTEAFF
TRBJ2-5 - TRBV13 - TGTGCCAGCAGCCCCCGGGACTGGAAAGAAGAGACCCAGTACTTC CASSPRDWKEETQYF
TRBJ2-2 - TRBV12-3/TRBV12-4 - TGTGCCAGCAGCCGACGTGGCGGGATAACCGGGGAGCTGTTTTTT CASSRRGGITGELFF
TRBJ1-1 - TRBV20-1 - TGCAGTGCTGACTTGAACACTGAAGCTTTCTTT CSADLNTEAFF
TRBJ2-6 TRBD1 TRBV19 few TGTGCCAGTAGCCCCGGGACAGGGCTGCCTGGGGCCAACGTCCTGACTTTC CASSPGTGLPGANVLTF
TRBJ1-2 - TRBV6-5 few TGTGCCAGCAGTTACTCGTTGGGGGCGGAGGGCTACACCTTC CASSYSLGAEGYTF
TRBJ2-3 TRBD2 TRBV9 many TGTGCCAGCAGCGGTCTAGCGGGAGGGTCCTCGCCGCAGTATTTT CASSGLAGGSSPQYF
TRBJ2-1 TRBD2 TRBV11-2 - TGTGCCAGCAGCTCCGCGAGGCGGACAGACAGACTGGACAGGACTAGCGGGGCCAATGAGCAGTTCTTC CASSSARRTDRLDRTSGANEQFF
TRBJ2-7 - TRBV29-1 once TGCAGCGTTGGTGAGAGAAACTACGAGCAGTACTTC CSVGERNYEQYF
TRBJ2-1 - TRBV5-5 many TGTGCCAGCAGCTTGTTCGCGGACAATGAGCAGTTCTTC CASSLFADNEQFF
TRBJ2-7 - TRBV30 many TGTGCCTGGAGTAAGTTTAGAAGCGAGCAGTACTTC CAWSKFRSEQYF
TRBJ2-2 TRBD2 TRBV12-3/TRBV12-4 many TGTGCCAGCAGTCCGGGACTAGCGGGAGGAAACGGGGAGCTGTTTTTT CASSPGLAGGNGELFF
TRBJ2-3 TRBD2 TRBV5-1 - TGCGCCAGCAGCTCCTCTATGACTAGCGGAAAAGATACGCAGTATTTT CASSSSMTSGKDTQYF
TRBJ2-1 TRBD2 TRBV10-3 few TGTGCCATCAGTGAGTCTAGCGGGAGGGTCTATGAGCAGTTCTTC CAISESSGRVYEQFF
TRBJ2-1 - TRBV11-2 many TGTGCCAGCAGCTTACTAGCTTTTAGTGAGCAGTTCTTC CASSLLAFSEQFF
TRBJ2-3 TRBD2 TRBV20-1 many TGCAGTGCTAGACGACTAGCCCCTTTCACAGATACGCAGTATTTT CSARRLAPFTDTQYF
TRBJ2-2 TRBD1 TRBV24-1 - TGTGCCACCAGTGATACTCAAGGTCAGGGGGCCCACGGCGGGGAGCTGTTTTTT CATSDTQGQGAHGGELFF
TRBJ2-3 TRBD2 TRBV5-1 many TGCGCCAGCAGAGGAGCGGGAGTGACAGATACGCAGTATTTT CASRGAGVTDTQYF
TRBJ2-7 - TRBV29-1 few TGCAGCGTCCAAACGGTACACTTTTACGAGCAGTACTTC CSVQTVHFYEQYF
TRBJ2-3 - TRBV14 few TGTGCCAGCAGCCAAGTCGCATGGGCCCGGACCCGGCCAGATACGCAGTATTTT CASSQVAWARTRPDTQYF
TRBJ2-3 TRBD1 TRBV6-2/TRBV6-3 many TGTGCCAGCAGGGGAAAACAGGGGCACACAGATACGCAGTATTTT CASRGKQGHTDTQYF
TRBJ2-3 - TRBV6-1 many TGTGCCAGCAGTGAAGGTCGGTTTCTGATTAGCACAGATACGCAGTATTTT CASSEGRFLISTDTQYF
TRBJ1-1 - TRBV19 few TGTGCCAGCCGTAACTTTGAAGGGGGATCAGACACTGAAGCTTTCTTT CASRNFEGGSDTEAFF
TRBJ2-5 TRBD2 TRBV20-1 - TGCAGTGCTAGAGTAGCCGTCAGGGGACTAGCGGGAAGGGAGACCCAGTACTTC CSARVAVRGLAGRETQYF
TRBJ2-7 - TRBV11-2 - TGTGCCAGCAGCCTCTCTTTTTCTCGGGCTCGAACCTACGAGCAGTACTTC CASSLSFSRARTYEQYF
TRBJ2-7 - TRBV12-3/TRBV12-4 many TGTGCCAGCAATCTCGGAGGACAGATAGGCGAGCAGTACTTC CASNLGGQIGEQYF
TRBJ1-1 - TRBV27 - TGTGCCAGCAGTTCTCCCTTAGAGGGGGACACTGAAGCTTTCTTT CASSSPLEGDTEAFF
TRBJ2-1 TRBD2 TRBV11-2 few TGTGCCAGCACCTTTGGACGGGGAGGGTACAATGAGCAGTTCTTC CASTFGRGGYNEQFF
TRBJ2-2 - TRBV10-1 few TGCGCCAGCAGTGAAGGGGTATACACCGGGGAGCTGTTTTTT CASSEGVYTGELFF
TRBJ2-5 TRBD1 TRBV27 - TGTGCCAGCAGTTTAGGGACAGGGCGGAAGACCCAGTACTTC CASSLGTGRKTQYF
TRBJ2-7 - TRBV18 few TGTGCCAGCTCACCCGCGACACGGTCCGAGCAGTACTTC CASSPATRSEQYF
TRBJ2-6 - TRBV6-2/TRBV6-3 many TGTGCCAGCAGGCGCTCAGGGGTCGCTGGGGCCAACGTCCTGACTTTC CASRRSGVAGANVLTF
TRBJ2-5 TRBD1 TRBV7-2 - TGTGCCAGCAGCTTAGAAGTTACACAGGGGGCCCAACCACTACAAGAGACCCAGTACTTC CASSLEVTQGAQPLQETQYF